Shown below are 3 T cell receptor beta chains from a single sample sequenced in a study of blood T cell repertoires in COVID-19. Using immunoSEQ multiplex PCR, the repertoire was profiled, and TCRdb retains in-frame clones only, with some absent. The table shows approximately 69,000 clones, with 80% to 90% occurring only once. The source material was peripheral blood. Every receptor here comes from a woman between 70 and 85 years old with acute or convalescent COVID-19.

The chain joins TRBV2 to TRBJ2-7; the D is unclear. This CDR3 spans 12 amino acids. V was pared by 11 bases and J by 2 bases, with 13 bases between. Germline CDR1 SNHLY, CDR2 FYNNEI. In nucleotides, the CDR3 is TGTGCCGTCACGACCGGAGCCTACGAGCAGTACTTC. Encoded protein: CAVTTGAYEQYF.

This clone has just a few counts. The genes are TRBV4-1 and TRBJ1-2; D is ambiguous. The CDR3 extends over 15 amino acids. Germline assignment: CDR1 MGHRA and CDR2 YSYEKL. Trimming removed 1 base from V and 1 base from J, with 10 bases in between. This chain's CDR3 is CASSQGGGVNYGYTF. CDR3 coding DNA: TGCGCCAGCAGCCAAGGTGGCGGAGTTAACTATGGCTACACCTTC.

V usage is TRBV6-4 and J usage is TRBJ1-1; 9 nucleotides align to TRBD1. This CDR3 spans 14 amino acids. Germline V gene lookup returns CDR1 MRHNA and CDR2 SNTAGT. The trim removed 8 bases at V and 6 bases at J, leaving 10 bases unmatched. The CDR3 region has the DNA TGTGCCAGCCGACGGGACAGGGAAACACCTGAAGCTTTCTTT. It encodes CASRRDRETPEAFF.